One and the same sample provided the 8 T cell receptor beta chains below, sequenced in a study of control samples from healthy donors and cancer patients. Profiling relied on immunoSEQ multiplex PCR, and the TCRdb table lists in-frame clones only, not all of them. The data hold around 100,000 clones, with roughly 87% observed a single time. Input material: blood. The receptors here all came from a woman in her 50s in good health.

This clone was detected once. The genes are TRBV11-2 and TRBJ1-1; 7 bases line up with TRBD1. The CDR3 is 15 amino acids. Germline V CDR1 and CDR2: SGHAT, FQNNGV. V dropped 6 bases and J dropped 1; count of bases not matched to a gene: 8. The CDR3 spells CASSSIDRANTEAFF. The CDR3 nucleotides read TGTGCCAGCAGTTCGATCGACAGGGCGAACACTGAAGCTTTCTTT. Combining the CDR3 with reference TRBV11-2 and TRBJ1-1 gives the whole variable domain EAGVAQSPRYKIIEKRQSVAFWCNPISGHATLYWYQQILGQGPKLLIQFQNNGVVDDSQLPKDRFSAERLKGVDSTLKIQPAKLEDSAVYLCASSSIDRANTEAFFGQGTRLTVV.

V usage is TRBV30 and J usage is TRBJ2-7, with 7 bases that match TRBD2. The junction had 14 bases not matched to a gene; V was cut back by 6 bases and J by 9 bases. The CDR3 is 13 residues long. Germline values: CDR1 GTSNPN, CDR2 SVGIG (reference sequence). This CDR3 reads CACKDWAGEVQYV. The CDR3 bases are TGTGCCTGCAAAGATTGGGCGGGAGAAGTGCAGTACGTC.

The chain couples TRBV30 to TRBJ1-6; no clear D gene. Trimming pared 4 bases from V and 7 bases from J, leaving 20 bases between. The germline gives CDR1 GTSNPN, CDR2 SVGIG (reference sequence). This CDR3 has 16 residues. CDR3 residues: CAWKNNAGGRNSPLHF. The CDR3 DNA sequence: TGTGCCTGGAAAAATAACGCGGGAGGGCGAAATTCACCCCTCCACTTT.

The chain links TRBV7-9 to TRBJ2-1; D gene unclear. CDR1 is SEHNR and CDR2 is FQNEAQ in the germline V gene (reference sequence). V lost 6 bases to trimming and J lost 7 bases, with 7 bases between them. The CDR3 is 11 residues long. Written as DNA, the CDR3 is TGTGCCAGCAGGGTGGGTAATGAGCAGTTCTTC. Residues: CASRVGNEQFF.

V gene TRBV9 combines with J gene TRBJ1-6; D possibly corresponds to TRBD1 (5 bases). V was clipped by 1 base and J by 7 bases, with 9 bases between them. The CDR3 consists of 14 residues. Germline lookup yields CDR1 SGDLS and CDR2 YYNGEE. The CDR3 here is CASSVRTQNSPLHF. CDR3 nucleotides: TGTGCCAGCAGCGTACGGACACAGAATTCACCCCTCCACTTT.

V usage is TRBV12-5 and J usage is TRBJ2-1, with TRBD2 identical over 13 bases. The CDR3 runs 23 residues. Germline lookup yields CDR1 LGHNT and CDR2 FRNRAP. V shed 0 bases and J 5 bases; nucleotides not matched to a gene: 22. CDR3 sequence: CASGLVLRGLILAGGPGDNEQFF. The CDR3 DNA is TGTGCTAGTGGTTTGGTATTGAGGGGCCTCATACTAGCGGGAGGGCCAGGTGACAATGAGCAGTTCTTC.

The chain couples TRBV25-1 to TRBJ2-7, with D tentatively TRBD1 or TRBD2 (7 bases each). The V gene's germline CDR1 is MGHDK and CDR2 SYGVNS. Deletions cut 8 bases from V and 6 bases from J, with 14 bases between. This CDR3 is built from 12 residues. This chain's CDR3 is CASPGGGGEQYV. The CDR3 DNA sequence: TGTGCCAGCCCAGGGGGAGGGGGCGAGCAGTACGTC.

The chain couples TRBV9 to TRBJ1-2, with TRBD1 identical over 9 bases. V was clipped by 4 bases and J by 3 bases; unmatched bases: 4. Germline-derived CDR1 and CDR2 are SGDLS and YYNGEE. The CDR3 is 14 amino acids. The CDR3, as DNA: TGTGCCAGCAGCCCGGGACAGGGCTACTATGGCTACACCTTC. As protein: CASSPGQGYYGYTF.